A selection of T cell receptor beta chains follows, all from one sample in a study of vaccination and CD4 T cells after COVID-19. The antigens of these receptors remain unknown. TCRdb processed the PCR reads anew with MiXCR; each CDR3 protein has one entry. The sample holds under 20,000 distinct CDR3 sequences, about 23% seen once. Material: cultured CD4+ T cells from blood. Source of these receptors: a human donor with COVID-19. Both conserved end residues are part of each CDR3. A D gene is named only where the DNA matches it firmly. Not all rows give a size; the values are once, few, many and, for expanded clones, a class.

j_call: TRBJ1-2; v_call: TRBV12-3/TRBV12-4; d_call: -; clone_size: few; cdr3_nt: TGTGCCAGCAGGAGGGGGGCCACGGGCTATGGCTACACCTTC; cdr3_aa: CASRRGATGYGYTF
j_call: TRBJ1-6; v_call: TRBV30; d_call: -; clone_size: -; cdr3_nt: TGTGCCTGGAGGGTCAGATCACCCCTCCACTTT; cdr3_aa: CAWRVRSPLHF
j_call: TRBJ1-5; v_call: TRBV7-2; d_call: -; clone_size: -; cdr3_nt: TGTGCCTGCAGCAGTGATATGGACAGAATCAATCAGCCCCAGCATTTT; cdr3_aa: CACSSDMDRINQPQHF
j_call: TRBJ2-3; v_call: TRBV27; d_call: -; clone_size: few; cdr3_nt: TGTGCCAGCAGTTTGGGGGGCGCGAGAGATACGCAGTATTTT; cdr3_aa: CASSLGGARDTQYF
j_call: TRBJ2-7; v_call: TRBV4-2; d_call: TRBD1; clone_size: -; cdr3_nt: TGTGCCAGCAGCCAGGCCACGGGACAGGGTTACGAGCAGTACTTC; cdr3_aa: CASSQATGQGYEQYF
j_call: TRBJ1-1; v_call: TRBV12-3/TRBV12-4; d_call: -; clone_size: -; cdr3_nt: TGTGCCAGCAGTTCCCGTTACGGTGAAGCTTTCTTT; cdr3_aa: CASSSRYGEAFF
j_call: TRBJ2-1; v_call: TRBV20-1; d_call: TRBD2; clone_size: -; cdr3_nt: TGCAGTGCTAGAACCTTTGGGTTAGCGGGGGGACGGGAGCAGTTCTTC; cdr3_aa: CSARTFGLAGGREQFF
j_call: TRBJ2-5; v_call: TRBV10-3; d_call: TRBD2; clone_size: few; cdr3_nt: TGTGCCAGTAAAATAGCGGGGACCGGAGAGACCCAGTACTTC; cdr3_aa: CASKIAGTGETQYF
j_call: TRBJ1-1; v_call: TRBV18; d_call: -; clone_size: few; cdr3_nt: TGTGCCAGCTCACGAAAACAACGTTCCGGGGAGAACACTGAAGCTTTCTTT; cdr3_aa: CASSRKQRSGENTEAFF
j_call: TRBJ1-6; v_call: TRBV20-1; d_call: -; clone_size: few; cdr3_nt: TGCAGTGCTAGCGGCCAGGGAGGGCTGAGTTCACCCCTCCACTTT; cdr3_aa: CSASGQGGLSSPLHF